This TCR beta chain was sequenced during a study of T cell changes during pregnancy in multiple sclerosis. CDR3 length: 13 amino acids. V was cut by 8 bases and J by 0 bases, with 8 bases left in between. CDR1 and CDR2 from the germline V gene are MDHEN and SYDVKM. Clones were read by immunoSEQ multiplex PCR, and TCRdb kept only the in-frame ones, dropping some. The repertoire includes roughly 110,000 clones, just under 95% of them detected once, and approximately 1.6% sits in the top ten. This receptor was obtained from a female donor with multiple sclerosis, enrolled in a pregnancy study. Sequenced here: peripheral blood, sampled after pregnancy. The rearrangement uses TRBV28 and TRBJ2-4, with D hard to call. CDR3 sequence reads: CASLALAKNIQYF. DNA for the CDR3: TGTGCCAGCTTAGCTCTAGCCAAAAACATTCAGTACTTC.